The source of this TCR beta chain is a study of blood T cells in healthy people across ages. The authors ran a second PCR of roughly 6 to 12 cycles using a sample-barcoded 5' primer and a J-beta primer mix. TCRdb reprocessed the 5' RACE reads via MiXCR and lists one record per CDR3 protein. The sample holds 800,000 to 1,300,000 distinct CDR3 sequences, under 30% seen once. Notes on this clonotype: Its antigen is unknown.

The CDR3 extends over 17 amino acids. Germline V lookup: CDR1 PRHDT, CDR2 FYEKMQ (reference sequence). The V segment lost 4 bases and the J segment 1 base; nucleotides outside the gene matches: 7. Study-wide findings and caveats: Higher diversity, along with more naive CD4+ cells, distinguished long-lived donors from aged donors.

Each sample yielded at least 6 million isolated PBMCs. A further study also used this sample, focusing on T cells of mothers and their children.

The sequence derives from a girl aged 2 to 10 in good health. Material for sequencing was blood. This chain uses TRBV13 with TRBJ2-3; 11 bases are shared with TRBD2. The CDR3 reads CASSYRLAGYGTDTQYF. In DNA form, the CDR3 reads TGTGCCAGCAGCTACAGACTAGCGGGATATGGCACAGATACGCAGTATTTT. Complete variable domain (other parts from reference TRBV13 and TRBJ2-3): AAGVIQSPRHLIKEKRETATLKCYPIPRHDTVYWYQQGPGQDPQFLISFYEKMQSDKGSIPDRFSAQQFSDYHSELNMSSLELGDSALYFCASSYRLAGYGTDTQYFGPGTRLTVL.